What follows are 19 T cell receptor beta chains derived from one specimen sequenced in a study of PD-1 blockade in classical Hodgkin lymphoma. Sequencing was performed with immunoSEQ multiplex PCR; in TCRdb, only in-frame clones are kept and a portion is missing. Of about 99,000 clones listed, roughly 81% are singletons. Each patient's relapse followed autologous stem cell transplantation, and brentuximab vedotin exposure varied. The sequencing used peripheral blood mononuclear cells (PBMCs), collected before the second cycle of nivolumab. All receptors derive from a human donor with classical Hodgkin lymphoma.

CDR3 DNA: TGCGCCAGCTCTTCGGCCCTTAATGCCGGGGAGCTGTTTTTT. Encoded protein: CASSSALNAGELFF. The chain combines TRBV10-1 with TRBJ2-2; D gene uncertain. The V and J ends lost 8 bases and 6 bases respectively, with 16 bases between them. CDR1 and CDR2 (germline): WNHNN, SYGVQD (reference sequence). CDR3 size: 14 residues.

This clone was seen once. J is TRBJ2-5 and V is TRBV6-5; the D is unclear. V was clipped by 2 bases and J by 4 bases, with 8 bases between them. This CDR3 is built from 13 residues. CDR1 is MNHEY and CDR2 is SVGAGI in the germline V gene. CDR3 residues: CASSYNLGETQYF. The CDR3 DNA reads as TGTGCCAGCAGTTACAATCTCGGAGAGACCCAGTACTTC.

The chain combines TRBV7-9 with TRBJ2-7; 14 nucleotides match TRBD2. V lost 2 bases, J lost 6 bases, and 12 bases stayed unmatched. CDR1 is SEHNR, CDR2 FQNEAQ, per germline (reference sequence). The CDR3 contains 18 residues. CDR3 protein: CASSLTPGLAGASAEQYF. Here the CDR3 DNA reads TGTGCCAGCAGCTTAACCCCGGGACTAGCGGGAGCCTCAGCCGAGCAGTACTTC.

The V call is TRBV19, the J call TRBJ1-2, with 9 positions matching TRBD1. Per the germline V gene, CDR1 is LNHDA and CDR2 is SQIVND (reference sequence). After removal of 10 bases from V and 8 bases from J, the junction contained 17 bases not matched to a gene. The CDR3 has 15 residues. The CDR3 nucleotides read TGTGCCACCTCATTCCTCCTGGGACAGGGCGGAGGCTACACCTTC. Residues: CATSFLLGQGGGYTF.

The CDR3: CAWRAGPYGDEQFF. Written as DNA, the CDR3 is TGTGCCTGGAGGGCGGGACCATATGGCGATGAGCAGTTCTTC. The V and J genes are TRBV30 and TRBJ2-1; possible D gene TRBD2, 6 bases. CDR3 length equals 14 residues. Per germline, CDR1 GTSNPN and CDR2 SVGIG (reference sequence). V was shortened by 3 bases and J by 8 bases, with 17 bases between the two germline ends.

This chain uses TRBV19 with TRBJ2-7; D not certain. Between the trimmed V and J ends, which lost 5 bases and 2 bases, there was a span of 7 bases. CDR1 and CDR2 from the germline V gene are LNHDA and SQIVND (reference sequence). The CDR3 contains 12 residues. The CDR3 DNA follows: TGTGCCAGTAGTCCTCGGGCCTACGAGCAGTACTTC. It specifies CASSPRAYEQYF.

The genes are TRBV15 and TRBJ2-7; 7 bases fit TRBD1. Germline-derived CDR1 and CDR2 are LNHNV and YYDKDF (reference sequence). V lost 1 base to trimming and J lost 3 bases; unmatched junction nucleotides: 3. The CDR3 consists of 14 residues. The CDR3, as DNA: TGTGCCACCAGCAGAGCGGGACAGAGCTACGAGCAGTACTTC. This codes for CATSRAGQSYEQYF.

DNA for the CDR3: TGCAGCTCCCTCGGGCAGGGGGGCTACACCTTC. Amino acid sequence: CSSLGQGGYTF. The chain employs TRBV29-1 and TRBJ1-2, with D possibly being TRBD1 (6 bases). The CDR3 has 11 amino acids. The germline V gene encodes CDR1 SQVTM and CDR2 ANQGSEA. V was shortened by 8 bases and J by 8 bases, with 15 bases between the two germline ends. The entire variable domain, with the rest obtained from reference TRBV29-1 and TRBJ1-2, is as follows: SAVISQKPSRDICQRGTSLTIQCQVDSQVTMMFWYRQQPGQSLTLIATANQGSEATYESGFVIDKFPISRPNLTFSTLTVSNMSPEDSSIYLCSSLGQGGYTFGSGTRLTVV.

This clone is medium-sized (0.01 to 0.1%) by share. The J gene is TRBJ1-6, the V gene TRBV7-6; no reliable D call. Germline V gene data show CDR1 as SGHVS and CDR2 as FNYEAQ. Trimming took off 5 bases at V and 4 bases at J, with 12 bases between the two ends. The CDR3 extends over 15 amino acids. CDR3 protein: CASSDLDGYNSPLHF. For the CDR3, the DNA is TGTGCCAGCAGCGATCTGGATGGGTATAATTCACCCCTCCACTTT.

V gene TRBV19 combines with J gene TRBJ1-5, with 8 bases aligning to TRBD1. Germline CDR1 and CDR2: LNHDA and SQIVND (reference sequence). J lost 4 bases, V lost 7 bases, and 15 bases had no gene match. This CDR3 comprises 17 residues. In DNA form, the CDR3 reads TGTGCCAGTAATTTTGCAGTGGGGACAGGAGAGAATCAGCCCCAGCATTTT. It is translated as CASNFAVGTGENQPQHF.

The genes are TRBV11-2 and TRBJ2-2; the D gene is possibly TRBD2 (5 bases). V was shortened by 6 bases and J by 5 bases, with 10 bases between the two germline ends. In germline, CDR1 is SGHAT, CDR2 FQNNGV. The CDR3 loop spans 13 amino acids. CDR3 sequence: CASRLVSTGELFF. The DNA of the CDR3 is TGTGCCAGCAGACTAGTTTCTACCGGGGAGCTGTTTTTT.

This clone has a handful of counts. The V gene is TRBV5-1, the J gene TRBJ2-7; D unresolved. CDR3 length: 15 residues. Germline CDR1 reads SGHRS; CDR2 reads YFSETQ. The ends were cut back, 4 bases at V and 0 bases at J, with 14 bases in the middle. CDR3 nucleotide sequence: TGCGCCAGCAGCCAAGACCCGGGTCTCTCCTACGAGCAGTACTTC. Protein product: CASSQDPGLSYEQYF.

This clone has a single count. J is TRBJ2-1 and V is TRBV6-4, with no clear D. V was pared by 3 bases and J by 9 bases, with 3 bases between. This CDR3 is 10 amino acids long. Germline CDR1 and CDR2: MRHNA and SNTAGT. CDR3 in DNA: TGTGCCAGCAGTGAAGGTGAGCAGTTCTTC. This translates into CASSEGEQFF.

The chain is built from TRBV6-5 and TRBJ2-5, with 12 bases fitting TRBD2. The trim removed 0 bases at V and 2 bases at J, leaving 1 base unmatched. The CDR3 runs to 16 residues. Germline V gives CDR1 MNHEY, CDR2 SVGAGI. The CDR3 DNA reads TGTGCCAGCAGTTACTCGGGGACTAGCGGGCAAGAGACCCAGTACTTC. Protein product: CASSYSGTSGQETQYF.

The J gene is TRBJ2-7, the V gene TRBV5-1; the D is unclear. This CDR3 comprises 13 residues. Deletions cut 4 bases from V and 2 bases from J, with 10 bases between. Looked up from germline, CDR1 is SGHRS and CDR2 is YFSETQ. CDR3 in amino acids: CASSPNRAYEQYF. The CDR3 bases are TGCGCCAGCAGCCCCAACCGTGCCTACGAGCAGTACTTC.

The rearrangement joins TRBV5-4 to TRBJ2-5, with D possibly being TRBD1 (5 bases). The CDR3 is 14 residues long. Trimming removed 0 bases at V and 1 base at J, with 7 bases between. Germline assignment: CDR1 SGHNT and CDR2 YYREEE (reference sequence). CDR3 DNA sequence: TGTGCCAGCAGCTTGGCAGGGATCCAAGAGACCCAGTACTTC. It specifies CASSLAGIQETQYF. The full variable domain, in which reference TRBV5-4 and TRBJ2-5 provide the parts outside the CDR3, is ETGVTQSPTHLIKTRGQQVTLRCSSQSGHNTVSWYQQALGQGPQFIFQYYREEENGRGNFPPRFSGLQFPNYSSELNVNALELDDSALYLCASSLAGIQETQYFGPGTRLLVL.

The chain combines TRBV6-1 with TRBJ2-5; the D is unclear. V was pared by 2 bases and J by 5 bases, with 12 bases between. The CDR3 runs 14 residues. Germline CDR1 MNHNS, CDR2 SASEGT. CDR3 sequence: CASSEFWPEETQYF. CDR3 DNA: TGTGCCAGCAGTGAATTCTGGCCCGAGGAGACCCAGTACTTC.

The CDR3 reads CASSPGGGNQPQHF. CDR3 bases: TGTGCCAGCAGCCCCGGGGGAGGCAATCAGCCCCAGCATTTT. The chain has TRBV11-2 and TRBJ1-5; D possibly corresponds to TRBD1 (5 bases). The V gene lost 5 bases and the J gene lost 2 bases, with 10 bases spanning the gap. This CDR3 region has 14 residues. The germline V gene encodes CDR1 SGHAT and CDR2 FQNNGV.

V usage is TRBV4-3 and J usage is TRBJ2-5; the match to TRBD1 covers 12 bases. Germline loops: CDR1 LGHNA, CDR2 YSLEER. The CDR3 consists of 15 residues. The V and J ends lost 3 bases and 1 base, in that order; junction bases with no gene match: 0. The CDR3 spells CASSQGQGAQETQYF. CDR3 nucleotide sequence: TGCGCCAGCAGCCAGGGACAGGGGGCCCAAGAGACCCAGTACTTC.